The rows below give T cell receptor beta chains drawn from one sample of a study of cytomegalovirus exposure and HLA in healthy donors. The repertoire was sequenced with immunoSEQ multiplex PCR; TCRdb's copy has only in-frame clones and lacks some. The sample holds approximately 110,000 clones, roughly four fifths seen once. The specimen was PBMCs. The receptor source for this set is a man aged 30 to 39 in good health and CMV-seropositive. CDR3s include the opening cysteine and the closing phenylalanine or tryptophan. The D gene is left open where the match is weak. Clone size is given for some rows only: seen once, a few or many times, or a class if the clone is expanded.

length	size	V	J	D	DNA	CDR3
17	NA	TRBV18	TRBJ2-6	NA	TGTGCCAGCTCACCTAGGCGGCAGTCCTCTGGGGCCAACGTCCTGACTTTC	CASSPRRQSSGANVLTF
13	NA	TRBV2	TRBJ2-3	NA	TGTGCCAGCAGTGGCCCCTACGGGGATACGCAGTATTTT	CASSGPYGDTQYF
15	NA	TRBV5-1	TRBJ1-3	NA	TGCGCCAGCAGCTCGGGGACTGACTCTGGAAACACCATATATTTT	CASSSGTDSGNTIYF
12	few	TRBV5-6	TRBJ2-1	NA	TGTGCCAGCAGCTTGCATAGGGGCGAGCAGTTCTTC	CASSLHRGEQFF
16	NA	TRBV9	TRBJ2-6	NA	TGTGCCAGCAGCTCGGGACAAGGCGCTGGGGCCAACGTCCTGACTTTC	CASSSGQGAGANVLTF
15	NA	TRBV29-1	TRBJ2-2	TRBD1	TGCAGCGTTCGCCCGGGACAGGGGGCAGGCGGGGAGCTGTTTTTT	CSVRPGQGAGGELFF
15	NA	TRBV18	TRBJ1-1	TRBD1	TGTGCCAGCTCACCATCACAGGGGGCCTCGAGTGAAGCTTTCTTT	CASSPSQGASSEAFF
14	NA	TRBV2	TRBJ2-3	NA	TGTGCCAACTCTCATGGGAGTAGCACAGATACGCAGTATTTT	CANSHGSSTDTQYF
16	NA	TRBV27	TRBJ1-6	NA	TGTGCCAGCAGTTTAGTCAGGGGTTCCTATAATTCACCCCTCCACTTT	CASSLVRGSYNSPLHF
16	once	TRBV15	TRBJ1-2	TRBD1	TGTGCCACCAGCAGAGGTATTCAGGACAGGCCGGGCGGCTACACCTTC	CATSRGIQDRPGGYTF
15	NA	TRBV6-5	TRBJ2-7	NA	TGTGCCAGCAGTTACTCGGGGCTAGCGTCTCGCGAGCAGTACTTC	CASSYSGLASREQYF
14	NA	TRBV14	TRBJ2-2	TRBD1	TGTGCCAGCAGCGAGACAGGGTTCACCGGGGAGCTGTTTTTT	CASSETGFTGELFF
14	NA	TRBV2	TRBJ1-4	NA	TGTGCCAGCAGTGTCCGTCAGGGAGGGGAAAAACTGTTTTTT	CASSVRQGGEKLFF
14	NA	TRBV2	TRBJ1-1	NA	TGTGCCAGCAGTGCCGTCAGGGGAAACACTGAAGCTTTCTTT	CASSAVRGNTEAFF
15	NA	TRBV27	TRBJ2-3	TRBD1	TGTGCCAGCAGTTTTAGGGGACAGGAGAATTATACGCAGTATTTT	CASSFRGQENYTQYF
16	NA	TRBV19	TRBJ2-2	NA	TGTGCCAGTAGTTTTCAAGGACAGCTCGACACCGGGGAGCTGTTTTTT	CASSFQGQLDTGELFF
15	NA	TRBV19	TRBJ2-1	TRBD2	TGTGCCAATAGGACACTAGCGGGGTCCTACAATGAGCAGTTCTTC	CANRTLAGSYNEQFF
16	once	TRBV7-2	TRBJ1-6	TRBD1	TGTGCCAGCAGCGCAAGGACAGGGCTTTTAAGTTCACCCCTCCACTTT	CASSARTGLLSSPLHF
14	NA	TRBV5-1	TRBJ2-2	TRBD1	TGCGCCACCGCCGGGACAGGGAACACCGGGGAGCTGTTTTTT	CATAGTGNTGELFF
17	NA	TRBV19	TRBJ2-5	TRBD1	TGTGCCAGTAGTTCCGGACAGGGCGGCCTGTTTGAAGAGACCCAGTACTTC	CASSSGQGGLFEETQYF
13	NA	TRBV11-3	TRBJ2-1	TRBD2	TGTGCCAGCCGCCGGGACTATGTCAATGAGCAGTTCTTC	CASRRDYVNEQFF